The 31 T cell receptor beta chains below come from one sample, sequenced in a study of T cell repertoires in cytomegalovirus infection. Their specific antigens are unknown. In TCRdb, the reads were re-called with MiXCR into one record per CDR3 protein. The sample carries over 250,000 distinct CDR3 sequences, 20% to 25% recorded once. Source: cultured PBMCs, taken from culture after CMV antigen stimulation. The receptors shown here come from a human donor in good health (CMV status not recorded). Some clones in this sample may be carry-over from other donors' samples.

DNA for the CDR3: TGTGCCACCAGCAGGGCCGGGACAGGGGTTGGTACTGAAGCTTTCTTT. It translates to CATSRAGTGVGTEAFF. The chain uses TRBV15 and TRBJ1-1, with 10 bases fitting TRBD1. The CDR3 covers 16 residues. J lost 5 bases, V lost 3 bases, and 9 bases had no gene match. The germline V gene encodes CDR1 LNHNV and CDR2 YYDKDF (reference sequence). Combining the CDR3 with reference TRBV15 and TRBJ1-1 gives the whole variable domain DAMVIQNPRYQVTQFGKPVTLSCSQTLNHNVMYWYQQKSSQAPKLLFHYYDKDFNNEADTPDNFQSRRPNTSFCFLDIRSPGLGDTAMYLCATSRAGTGVGTEAFFGQGTRLTVV.

The chain uses TRBV4-1 and TRBJ2-3; TRBD2 aligns across 10 bases. V gave up 3 bases and J gave up 5 bases; unmatched junction bases: 5. Germline V CDR1 and CDR2: MGHRA, YSYEKL. The CDR3 consists of 15 residues. The CDR3 DNA follows: TGCGCCAGCAGCCATGGGACTAGCGAGGTAGATACGCAGTATTTT. Residues: CASSHGTSEVDTQYF.

A few counts support this clonotype. This chain uses TRBV24-1 with TRBJ2-1; D unclear. V was clipped by 3 bases and J by 7 bases, with 9 bases between them. CDR1 and CDR2 (germline): KGHDR, SFDVKD. CDR3 length: 13 amino acids. The CDR3 reads CATSDGPLNEQFF. The DNA of the CDR3 is TGTGCCACCAGTGATGGGCCACTTAATGAGCAGTTCTTC.

The chain combines TRBV5-5 with TRBJ2-7; D gene uncertain. Germline CDR1 reads SGHKS; CDR2 reads YYEKEE (reference sequence). CDR3 length equals 13 residues. Trimming cost V 3 bases and J 6 bases, with 13 bases left between them. CDR3 in amino acids: CASSSPPWGEQYV. The CDR3 DNA sequence: TGTGCCAGCAGCTCACCCCCCTGGGGCGAGCAGTACGTC.

This clonotype was counted ten times or more. The genes are TRBV7-2 and TRBJ1-5; 9 positions agree with TRBD1. This CDR3 has 14 residues. The trim removed 4 bases at V and 4 bases at J, leaving 2 bases unmatched. CDR1 SGHTA and CDR2 FQGNSA come from the germline V gene. Here the CDR3 DNA reads TGTGCCAGCAGCTGGGGGACAGGGAATCAGCCCCAGCATTTT. The encoded protein is CASSWGTGNQPQHF.

The chain carries TRBV12-3 or TRBV12-4 and TRBJ1-5; no definite D call. This CDR3 has 14 amino acids. With 1 base removed from V and 7 bases from J, the gap between germline ends came to 11 bases. The CDR3 nucleotides read TGTGCCAGCAGTTTAGGAGGGTGGGAGCAGCCCCAGCATTTT. It codes for CASSLGGWEQPQHF.

The V call is TRBV4-3, the J call TRBJ2-2, with 11 bases lining up with TRBD2. The CDR3 covers 19 residues. The J segment lost 3 bases and the V segment lost 1 base, leaving 10 bases of the junction unmatched. The germline CDR1 and CDR2 sequences are LGHNA and YSLEER. This CDR3 reads CASSQGLAGPTSDTGELFF. The CDR3 DNA reads TGCGCCAGCAGCCAAGGACTAGCGGGACCCACCTCGGACACCGGGGAGCTGTTTTTT.

The sample holds a few counts of this clonotype. This sequence joins TRBV12-3 or TRBV12-4 and TRBJ2-1; 13 positions match TRBD2. J was trimmed by 8 bases and V by 8 bases; bases with no gene match: 18. This CDR3 is 18 amino acids long. The CDR3 region has the DNA TGTGCCAGCGTCGATGATCCGGGACTAGCGGGACCGGAACATGAGCAGTTCTTC. Translating gives CASVDDPGLAGPEHEQFF.

The J gene is TRBJ2-1, the V gene TRBV4-1, with a tentative D call TRBD2 (5 bases). The CDR3 length is 17 residues. Trimming shortened V by 0 bases and J by 8 bases, and 20 bases separated the two germline ends. Germline CDR1 reads MGHRA; CDR2 reads YSYEKL. DNA for the CDR3: TGCGCCAGCAGCCAAGATAAGGGTCGGGGTAGGGCGGATGAGCAGTTCTTC. This codes for CASSQDKGRGRADEQFF.

This clonotype has a count of ten or more. This rearrangement joins TRBV7-9 to TRBJ2-1; 16 bases match TRBD2. The V gene's germline CDR1 is SEHNR and CDR2 FQNEAQ (reference sequence). V lost 6 bases to trimming and J lost 13 bases; unmatched junction nucleotides: 9. The CDR3 sequence is 15 residues long. The CDR3 region is CASRDGTSGRAKQFF. DNA of the CDR3: TGTGCCAGCAGAGATGGGACTAGCGGGAGGGCCAAACAGTTCTTC. Based on the CDR3 plus reference TRBV7-9 and TRBJ2-1, the full variable domain is DTGVSQNPRHKITKRGQNVTFRCDPISEHNRLYWYRQTLGQGPEFLTYFQNEAQLEKSRLLSDRFSAERPKGSFSTLEIQRTEQGDSAMYLCASRDGTSGRAKQFFGPGTRLTVL.

The J gene is TRBJ1-2, the V gene TRBV12-5, with a tentative D call TRBD1 (5 bases). The CDR3 is 15 amino acids. Germline CDR1 and CDR2: LGHNT and FRNRAP. V dropped 5 bases and J dropped 5 bases, with 18 bases sitting between them. Here the CDR3 reads CASGPDIGEGYGYTF. The DNA for the CDR3 is TGTGCTAGTGGTCCGGACATAGGGGAGGGTTATGGCTACACCTTC.

This clonotype showed up many times. J is TRBJ2-6 and V is TRBV7-2, with no clear D. CDR1 is SGHTA, CDR2 FQGNSA, per germline. The CDR3 totals 20 residues. V shed 3 bases and J shed 0 bases, with 21 bases lying between them. The CDR3 spells CASSFSRLGTLRSGANVLTF. The CDR3 DNA reads TGTGCCAGCAGCTTTTCTCGTCTCGGCACACTCCGCTCTGGGGCCAACGTCCTGACTTTC.

This clonotype was counted only a few times. This chain joins TRBV7-2 and TRBJ1-3; perhaps TRBD1 as D (6 bases). Germline assignment: CDR1 SGHTA and CDR2 FQGNSA. The CDR3 contains 15 residues. The germline V and J ends were trimmed by 3 bases and 0 bases, with 9 bases remaining between them. The CDR3 region has the DNA TGTGCCAGCAGCTTCGGGGGCTACTCTGGAAACACCATATATTTT. It yields the protein CASSFGGYSGNTIYF.

This clonotype was seen more than once but under ten times. V and J are TRBV6-5 and TRBJ1-1; no definite D call. CDR1 and CDR2 (germline): MNHEY, SVGAGI. The V end lost 0 bases, the J end lost 1 base, and 6 bases lay between the germline ends. The CDR3 has 14 amino acids. CDR3 sequence reads: CASSYSPGNTEAFF. CDR3 in DNA: TGTGCCAGCAGTTACTCGCCAGGGAACACTGAAGCTTTCTTT.

This clonotype has only a few counts. J is TRBJ2-5 and V is TRBV10-3; the D is unclear. The CDR3 sequence is 15 residues long. In germline, CDR1 is ENHRY, CDR2 SYGVKD. V lost 4 bases and J 1 base, leaving 13 bases between the germline ends. Here the CDR3 reads CAISGGARTQETQYF. The CDR3 DNA reads TGTGCCATCAGTGGAGGTGCCAGGACCCAAGAGACCCAGTACTTC.

The rearrangement uses TRBV7-2 and TRBJ2-1; 10 bases are shared with TRBD2. This CDR3 contains 18 residues. V trimming: 2 bases; J trimming: 5 bases; junction bases outside the gene matches: 12. CDR1 SGHTA and CDR2 FQGNSA come from the germline V gene. The CDR3 loop is CASSLRGTTLAGDNEQFF. DNA of the CDR3: TGTGCCAGCAGCTTAAGAGGTACCACCCTAGCGGGGGACAATGAGCAGTTCTTC.

This clonotype was counted between two and nine times. The chain uses TRBV6-2 or TRBV6-3 and TRBJ2-7; a weak D match, TRBD2 (6 bases). V gave up 5 bases and J gave up 3 bases, with 14 bases separating them. Looked up from germline, CDR1 is MNHEY and CDR2 is SVGEGT. This CDR3 has 14 residues. The CDR3 nucleotides read TGTGCCAGCAGTCAAAGGACTACCAACTACGAGCAGTACGTC. It translates to CASSQRTTNYEQYV.

In this sample, this clonotype turned up a few times. The chain recombines TRBV6-2 or TRBV6-3 with TRBJ1-5; D is perhaps TRBD1 (6 bases). The CDR3 is 15 residues long. The V and J ends lost 2 bases and 4 bases respectively, with 12 bases between them. Germline CDR1 MNHEY, CDR2 SVGEGT. CDR3 loop: CASSYLQGPNQPQHF. The CDR3 nucleotides are TGTGCCAGCAGTTACCTCCAGGGGCCGAATCAGCCCCAGCATTTT.

This clonotype has just a few counts. The chain carries TRBV27 and TRBJ1-5, with a tentative D call TRBD1 (6 bases). Trimming stripped 2 bases from V and 7 bases from J, with 15 bases between. Germline V lookup: CDR1 MNHEY, CDR2 SMNVEV (reference sequence). The CDR3 extends over 15 amino acids. CDR3 loop: CASSLLGGPSQPQHF. In nucleotides, the CDR3 is TGTGCCAGCAGTTTACTGGGGGGCCCGAGCCAGCCCCAGCATTTT.

CDR3 loop: CATSDPGLAARSSYNEQFF. Written as DNA, the CDR3 is TGTGCCACCAGTGACCCCGGACTAGCGGCCAGGAGCTCCTACAATGAGCAGTTCTTC. The chain links TRBV24-1 to TRBJ2-1, with TRBD2 matching over 10 bases. The CDR3 runs 19 residues. Per germline, CDR1 KGHDR and CDR2 SFDVKD. The trim removed 4 bases at V and 0 bases at J, leaving 11 bases unmatched.

V usage is TRBV7-3 and J usage is TRBJ2-7; 8 bases match TRBD2. Germline V gene sequence: CDR1 SGHTA, CDR2 FQGTGA. This CDR3 is 15 amino acids long. The J segment lost 3 bases and the V segment lost 0 bases, leaving 4 bases of the junction unmatched. CDR3 nucleotides: TGTGCCAGCAGCTTAACTACTAGCGGTTTCTACGAGCAGTACTTC. Protein: CASSLTTSGFYEQYF.

This clonotype was found many times. V is TRBV12-3 or TRBV12-4 and J is TRBJ1-2; TRBD1 might be the D (5 bases). V lost 5 bases and J lost 4, with 11 bases in between. This CDR3 spans 13 amino acids. CDR3 region: CASSPGTSYGYTF. CDR3 in DNA: TGTGCCAGCAGTCCCGGGACCTCCTATGGCTACACCTTC.

This clonotype has at least ten counts. The gene calls are TRBV4-3 and TRBJ2-7; TRBD2 matches 14 bases. The germline V gene has CDR1 LGHNA and CDR2 YSLEER. The V gene end was trimmed by 3 bases and the J gene end by 4 bases; junction bases not matched to a gene: 5. The CDR3 contains 16 residues. The CDR3, as DNA: TGCGCCAGCAGCCAGGGGACTAGCGGGAGTATGTACGAGCAGTACTTC. Translated, it gives CASSQGTSGSMYEQYF.

This chain links TRBV20-1 with TRBJ2-1, with D uncertain. Trimming removed 1 base from V and 5 bases from J, with 15 bases in between. In germline, CDR1 is DFQATT, CDR2 SNEGSKA (reference sequence). The CDR3 covers 15 residues. CDR3 in DNA: TGCAGTGCTAGAGCCGAAACTGGACCTCACAATGAGCAGTTCTTC. The encoded protein is CSARAETGPHNEQFF.

This clonotype was picked up a small number of times. The V and J genes are TRBV2 and TRBJ2-5; possibly TRBD2 for D (6 bases). The germline V gene has CDR1 SNHLY and CDR2 FYNNEI. The CDR3 runs to 12 residues. V was trimmed by 7 bases and J by 5 bases, leaving 11 bases between them. CDR3 region: CASTGLTETQYF. The CDR3 region has the DNA TGTGCCAGCACCGGACTAACGGAGACCCAGTACTTC.

This clonotype was seen ten or more times. V is TRBV7-2 and J is TRBJ1-5; 7 nucleotides line up with TRBD1. Losses at the gene ends were 5 bases for V and 7 bases for J; bases not matched to a gene: 5. CDR1 and CDR2 from the germline V gene are SGHTA and FQGNSA. This CDR3 contains 13 residues. The CDR3 region is CASSTQGDQPQHF. Here the CDR3 DNA reads TGTGCCAGCAGCACCCAGGGGGACCAGCCCCAGCATTTT. Drawing the rest from reference TRBV7-2 and TRBJ1-5, the complete variable domain is GAGVSQSPSNKVTEKGKDVELRCDPISGHTALYWYRQSLGQGLEFLIYFQGNSAPDKSGLPSDRFSAERTGGSVSTLTIQRTQQEDSAVYLCASSTQGDQPQHFGDGTRLSIL.

In its sample, this clonotype was seen once. V and J are TRBV4-1 and TRBJ1-2; D is perhaps TRBD1 (6 bases). Germline CDR1 is MGHRA and CDR2 is YSYEKL. Trimming removed 1 base from V and 4 bases from J, with 13 bases in between. The CDR3 sequence is 15 residues long. The CDR3 DNA follows: TGCGCCAGCAGCCAAGGGCACAGGGAACCCTATGGCTACACCTTC. Protein product: CASSQGHREPYGYTF.

The chain carries TRBV29-1 and TRBJ2-1, with D possibly matching TRBD1 (7 bases). The V gene lost 8 bases and the J gene lost 4 bases, with 18 bases spanning the gap. Germline values: CDR1 SQVTM, CDR2 ANQGSEA. The CDR3 runs to 14 residues. This chain's CDR3 is CSSAWRGQYNEQFF. The CDR3 bases are TGCAGCTCGGCGTGGAGGGGGCAGTACAATGAGCAGTTCTTC.

The chain uses TRBV9 and TRBJ2-2, with TRBD1 identical over 9 bases. V lost 3 bases and J lost 5; bases outside the gene matches: 5. The CDR3 runs to 15 residues. Germline CDR1 reads SGDLS; CDR2 reads YYNGEE. In nucleotides, the CDR3 is TGTGCCAGCAGCGCCCAGGACAGGGGTACCGGGGAGCTGTTTTTT. It codes for CASSAQDRGTGELFF.

Turning to this clonotype: A much larger clone differs by one base, so this may be a read error. V is TRBV12-3 or TRBV12-4 and J is TRBJ2-1; no reliable D call. The CDR3 consists of 17 residues. V lost 6 bases and J 0 bases, leaving 18 bases between the germline ends. DNA for the CDR3: TGTGCCAGCAGAGGTAGAGCGACTTCTGGCTCCTACAATGAGCAGTTCTTC. Translating it yields CASRGRATSGSYNEQFF.

The genes are TRBV6-2 or TRBV6-3 and TRBJ2-1; TRBD2 might be the D (6 bases). This CDR3 contains 14 residues. Germline CDR1 and CDR2: MNHEY and SVGEGT. Trimming removed 4 bases at V and 5 bases at J, with 12 bases between. CDR3 DNA sequence: TGTGCCAGCAGTTTTCGCGGGGCCGACAATGAGCAGTTCTTC. This encodes CASSFRGADNEQFF.